The present TCR beta chain was sequenced within a study of T cells after yellow fever vaccination. TCRdb independently ran MiXCR on the 5' RACE reads; one entry per CDR3 protein. The table lists 450,000 to 600,000 distinct CDR3 sequences, less than 15% of them singletons. Trimming shortened V by 3 bases and J by 4 bases, and 7 bases separated the two germline ends. The CDR3 length is 14 residues. Germline lookup yields CDR1 SEHNR and CDR2 FQNEAQ (reference sequence). The specimen comprised PBMCs, sampled on the day of the yellow fever booster vaccination. This rearrangement joins TRBV7-9 to TRBJ1-6; D not certain. The clonotype was recovered from a man aged 30 to 45 who received the YFV17D yellow fever vaccine. The CDR3 region has the DNA TGTGCCAGCAGCTTGGACCAATATAATTCACCCCTCCACTTT. Its translation: CASSLDQYNSPLHF.